This T cell receptor beta chain was observed in a study of blood T cell repertoires in COVID-19. Study summary: Collection of acute and convalescent COVID-19 samples took place in the United States, Italy and Spain. Nucleic acid was either cDNA or gDNA, and it came from T cells, B-cell-depleted T cells, or PBMCs.

Per the original data handling: Using reference gene primer amplification, nucleated cell counts were estimated. Only in-frame clones appear in the TCRdb table, and some are missing; sequencing was by immunoSEQ multiplex PCR. D and trimming were read from the DNA, whereas the V and J calls and clone size are those reported in that table. This table has 120,000 or so clones, approximately 87% appearing once. V lost 2 bases, J lost 7 bases, and 8 bases lay in between. Germline V gives CDR1 MRHNA, CDR2 SNTAGT. The CDR3 is 13 amino acids. The sequencing input was peripheral blood. This chain links TRBV6-4 with TRBJ2-2; no definite D call. This receptor was identified in a woman in her 70s with acute or convalescent COVID-19. The CDR3 spells CASSDGAIGELFF. The CDR3 DNA is TGTGCCAGCAGTGACGGAGCGATCGGGGAGCTGTTTTTT.